This T cell receptor beta chain was identified in a study of blood T cell repertoires in COVID-19. As for the study in general: Acute and convalescent COVID-19 specimens originated in the United States, Italy and Spain.

The CDR3 length is 16 residues. In the original analysis: Amplification with reference gene primers provided the estimates of nucleated cell counts. The protocol was immunoSEQ multiplex PCR, while the TCRdb copy is restricted to in-frame clones and leaves out a portion. V, J and clone size derive from that table, while D and trimming were established from the DNA sequence. The table lists about 340,000 clones, about 90% of them singletons, with 2.5% to 4% in the top ten. The J gene is TRBJ2-5, the V gene TRBV21-1; the D call in the table, TRBD2, was not verified against the DNA. TRBV21-1 is an annotated pseudogene. The sequenced material came from peripheral blood. This TCR came from a woman under 30 who had recovered from COVID-19. CDR3 sequence (DNA): TGTGCCAGCAGCAAAACTGCTAGCGGGATGAGGGAGACCCAGTACTTC. It codes for CASSKTASGMRETQYF.